The 25 T cell receptor beta chains presented below share a single source sample, sequenced in a study of T cells in Graves' hyperthyroidism and ophthalmopathy. Template material for amplifying TCR beta CDR3 regions consisted of RNA transcripts. Researchers ran a first-round RT-PCR on the TCR CDR3 using the HTBI primer set. Via MiXCR, TCRdb re-called the multiplex PCR reads, giving one row per CDR3 protein. The sample records some 250,000 distinct CDR3 sequences, about 14% being singletons. The sample was blood. Receptors originate from a woman between 35 and 50 years old with Graves' hyperthyroidism that later progressed to Graves' ophthalmopathy.

This clonotype was picked up many times. The V and J genes are TRBV4-1 and TRBJ1-2, with D uncertain. The CDR3 totals 15 residues. Trimming took 2 bases from V and 2 from J, leaving 12 bases between them. Germline values: CDR1 MGHRA, CDR2 YSYEKL. This CDR3 reads CASSQLSILNYGYTF. The CDR3 DNA sequence: TGCGCCAGCAGCCAACTCTCTATATTAAACTATGGCTACACCTTC.

This clonotype was recorded many times. In nucleotides, the CDR3 is TGTGCCAGCAGCCACGGGGCTATGGGCGAGCAGTACTTC. Protein sequence: CASSHGAMGEQYF. This chain joins TRBV7-9 and TRBJ2-7; D is perhaps TRBD1 or TRBD2 (5 bases each). Per the germline V gene, CDR1 is SEHNR and CDR2 is FQNEAQ (reference sequence). The ends were cut back, 5 bases at V and 6 bases at J, with 14 bases in the middle. CDR3 size: 13 residues.

This clonotype was recorded many times. J is TRBJ1-5 and V is TRBV19; the match to TRBD1 covers 7 bases. Germline loops: CDR1 LNHDA, CDR2 SQIVND (reference sequence). Trimming at V came to 9 bases and at J to 1 base, leaving 6 bases not matched to a gene. This CDR3 has 14 residues. The CDR3 DNA is TGTGCCAGATTACAGGGGTTCAGCAATCAGCCCCAGCATTTT. Translated, it gives CARLQGFSNQPQHF.

This clonotype was counted ten times or more. This rearrangement joins TRBV2 to TRBJ1-2; D gene unclear. Germline V CDR1 and CDR2: SNHLY, FYNNEI. CDR3 length: 13 amino acids. V was trimmed by 7 bases and J by 8 bases, leaving 17 bases between them. CDR3 in amino acids: CASKERGISGYTF. The CDR3 coding sequence is TGTGCCAGCAAGGAACGGGGAATATCGGGCTACACCTTC.

This clonotype was recorded many times. The chain has TRBV7-6 and TRBJ2-1; 12 bases fit TRBD2. The CDR3 is 19 amino acids. The V gene's germline CDR1 is SGHVS and CDR2 FNYEAQ. Trimming took 5 bases from V and 1 from J; bases not matched to a gene: 12. CDR3 residues: CASSPGLAGPGGSYNEQFF. The DNA of the CDR3 is TGTGCCAGCAGCCCCGGACTAGCGGGACCGGGAGGATCCTACAATGAGCAGTTCTTC.

At least ten counts were recorded for this clonotype. V usage is TRBV7-2 and J usage is TRBJ2-7, with 12 nucleotides matching TRBD2. Germline V gene sequence: CDR1 SGHTA, CDR2 FQGNSA. Trimming at V came to 1 base and at J to 6 bases, leaving 4 bases not matched to a gene. CDR3 length: 15 residues. The CDR3 protein is CASSLGLAGAVEQYF. CDR3 nucleotide sequence: TGTGCCAGCAGCTTAGGACTAGCGGGAGCAGTCGAGCAGTACTTC.

Ten or more counts support this clonotype. The gene calls are TRBV28 and TRBJ2-7; D gene uncertain. Trimming pared 5 bases from V and 7 bases from J, leaving 12 bases between. From germline, CDR1 is MDHEN and CDR2 SYDVKM. The CDR3 runs 12 residues. CDR3 sequence (DNA): TGTGCCAGCAGTCGCGCCCCCTCGGAGCAGTACTTC. As protein: CASSRAPSEQYF.

This clonotype has just a few counts. The DNA of the CDR3 is TGTGCCAGCAGCTTGCTGGGTACAAACTCTGGAAACACCATATATTTT. Its translation is CASSLLGTNSGNTIYF. This rearrangement joins TRBV11-2 to TRBJ1-3; no clear D. Germline CDR1 SGHAT, CDR2 FQNNGV. The CDR3 totals 16 residues. With 3 bases removed from V and 0 bases from J, the gap between germline ends came to 12 bases.

This clonotype was seen ten or more times. CDR3 region: CASSLQGFEAFF. As DNA, the CDR3 is TGTGCCAGCAGCTTACAGGGGTTTGAAGCTTTCTTT. The rearrangement links TRBV11-2 to TRBJ1-1, with D possibly matching TRBD1 (6 bases). This CDR3 has 12 amino acids. Germline loops: CDR1 SGHAT, CDR2 FQNNGV. Trimming shortened V by 2 bases and J by 7 bases, and 8 bases separated the two germline ends.

The sample holds many counts of this clonotype. The chain employs TRBV29-1 and TRBJ2-1; 9 nucleotides match TRBD2. This CDR3 is 15 amino acids long. V lost 8 bases to trimming and J lost 8 bases; unmatched junction nucleotides: 16. From germline, CDR1 is SQVTM and CDR2 ANQGSEA. CDR3 amino acids: CSTRGGGRAVDEQFF. CDR3 nucleotide sequence: TGCAGCACTCGAGGGGGCGGGAGGGCCGTAGATGAGCAGTTCTTC.

Points on this clonotype: It is unclear where the CDR3 begins or ends on the DNA, so no DNA is shown, and the CDR3 is as TCRdb lists it. This chain connects TRBV28 to TRBJ2-1; the listed D gene, TRBD1, was not tested against the DNA. The CDR3 is 17 residues long, counting both termini. Germline V gives CDR1 MDHEN, CDR2 SYDVKM. CDR3: CASSSAPGQGSYNEQFF.

This clonotype was recorded at least ten times. The chain joins TRBV6-1 to TRBJ2-6; 7 bases fit TRBD1. From germline, CDR1 is MNHNS and CDR2 SASEGT. This CDR3 is built from 16 residues. V lost 7 bases to trimming and J lost 3 bases; unmatched junction nucleotides: 9. The CDR3 DNA follows: TGTGCCAGCACGAGACAGGGCGGATATGGGGCCAACGTCCTGACTTTC. Translated: CASTRQGGYGANVLTF.

This clonotype has more than one count but fewer than ten. This chain links TRBV7-9 with TRBJ2-1; D not resolved. Trimming left V 1 base short and J 6 bases short, with 7 bases between. The CDR3 is 13 residues long. Germline values: CDR1 SEHNR, CDR2 FQNEAQ (reference sequence). CDR3 region: CASSLVFSNEQFF. DNA of the CDR3: TGTGCCAGCAGCTTAGTTTTTAGCAATGAGCAGTTCTTC.

The rearrangement uses TRBV15 and TRBJ2-3; possibly TRBD1 or TRBD2 for D (6 bases each). This CDR3 is 15 amino acids long. Germline-derived CDR1 and CDR2 are LNHNV and YYDKDF (reference sequence). V lost 1 base and J lost 5, with 13 bases in between. CDR3 sequence reads: CATSRAEGEVDTQYF. The CDR3, as DNA: TGTGCCACCAGCAGAGCCGAGGGGGAGGTAGATACGCAGTATTTT.

J is TRBJ1-4 and V is TRBV20-1; D is uncertain. Per germline, CDR1 DFQATT and CDR2 SNEGSKA (reference sequence). The V gene lost 2 bases and the J gene lost 5 bases, with 0 bases spanning the gap. This CDR3 is built from 10 residues. CDR3 sequence reads: CSARNEKLFF. The CDR3, as DNA: TGCAGTGCTAGAAATGAAAAACTGTTTTTT.

The V call is TRBV9, the J call TRBJ2-1; the D gene is possibly TRBD2 (5 bases). Deletions cut 4 bases from V and 5 bases from J, with 16 bases between. Per the germline V gene, CDR1 is SGDLS and CDR2 is YYNGEE. This CDR3 is built from 15 residues. CDR3 DNA: TGTGCCAGCAGCTCAGGTGGAGCGGTTAACAATGAGCAGTTCTTC. Amino acids: CASSSGGAVNNEQFF.

This clonotype was seen many times. The chain couples TRBV11-2 to TRBJ2-7, with TRBD2 matching 8 bases. The CDR3 sequence is 13 residues long. V shed 4 bases and J 5 bases; nucleotides not matched to a gene: 4. CDR1 and CDR2 from the germline V gene are SGHAT and FQNNGV. CDR3 sequence (DNA): TGTGCCAGCAGCTGGACTAGCTCGCACGAGCAGTACTTC. Translating it yields CASSWTSSHEQYF.

This clonotype was seen many times. V and J are TRBV6-2 or TRBV6-3 and TRBJ2-7; 7 bases map to TRBD1. The germline V gene encodes CDR1 MNHEY and CDR2 SVGEGT. V shed 8 bases and J 4 bases; nucleotides not matched to a gene: 8. This CDR3 is 13 amino acids long. DNA of the CDR3: TGTGCCAGCCGAAGGGACAGCGAGTACGAGCAGTACTTC. Translated: CASRRDSEYEQYF.

This chain connects TRBV27 to TRBJ1-6; D ambiguous. The germline V gene has CDR1 MNHEY and CDR2 SMNVEV (reference sequence). The ends were cut back, 3 bases at V and 10 bases at J, with 10 bases in the middle. The CDR3 is 13 residues long. CDR3 DNA: TGTGCCAGCAGTTTGCAGGTGGGCTCACCCCTCCACTTT. Translation gives CASSLQVGSPLHF.

This clonotype was seen more than once but under ten times. The J gene is TRBJ2-1, the V gene TRBV11-2; 10 bases map to TRBD2. Germline-derived CDR1 and CDR2 are SGHAT and FQNNGV. The length of the CDR3 is 15 residues. J lost 5 bases, V lost 2 bases, and 3 bases had no gene match. The DNA of the CDR3 is TGTGCCAGCAGCTTATATCTAGCGGGAGACAATGAGCAGTTCTTC. It codes for CASSLYLAGDNEQFF.

As to this clonotype: One end of the junction varies from germline; a read error may be responsible. The V and J genes are TRBV11-2 and TRBJ2-5, with TRBD2 as a possible D gene (5 bases). Germline V gene sequence: CDR1 SGHAT, CDR2 FQNNGV. The CDR3 runs 17 residues. CDR3 residues: CASSPLRGPMYNSPLHF. DNA of the CDR3: TGTGCCAGCAGCCCCCTCCGAGGGCCAATGTATAATTCACCCCTCCACTTC.

This clonotype was counted at least ten times. This chain connects TRBV5-1 to TRBJ2-7; D might be TRBD1 (6 bases). In germline, CDR1 is SGHRS, CDR2 YFSETQ. The CDR3 runs 17 residues. V was pared by 3 bases and J by 1 base, with 20 bases between. CDR3 loop: CASSYTTRTVKSYEQYF. CDR3 coding DNA: TGCGCCAGCAGCTATACCACCCGGACAGTGAAGTCCTACGAGCAGTACTTC. The variable domain in full, with the rest retrieved from reference TRBV5-1 and TRBJ2-7, is KAGVTQTPRYLIKTRGQQVTLSCSPISGHRSVSWYQQTPGQGLQFLFEYFSETQRNKGNFPGRFSGRQFSNSRSEMNVSTLELGDSALYLCASSYTTRTVKSYEQYFGPGTRLTVT.

V usage is TRBV4-1 and J usage is TRBJ1-1; D gene uncertain. CDR3 length: 16 amino acids. CDR1 and CDR2 (germline): MGHRA, YSYEKL. V lost 5 bases, J lost 4 bases, and 20 bases lay in between. This CDR3 reads CASSERYAPGPTEAFF. DNA of the CDR3: TGCGCCAGCAGCGAAAGATACGCCCCGGGCCCCACTGAAGCTTTCTTT.

This clonotype showed up just a few times. DNA for the CDR3: TGTGCCAGCAGCGCTCGCGGGAGCACAGATACGCAGTATTTT. This gives the protein CASSARGSTDTQYF. The chain uses TRBV9 and TRBJ2-3; D perhaps matches TRBD2 (5 bases). V lost 3 bases, J lost 0 bases, and 8 bases lay in between. The CDR3 has 14 amino acids. The germline V gene has CDR1 SGDLS and CDR2 YYNGEE.

This clonotype showed up many times. The chain has TRBV28 and TRBJ1-5; D may be TRBD1 (5 bases). CDR3 length: 17 residues. Germline V gives CDR1 MDHEN, CDR2 SYDVKM. V was shortened by 2 bases and J by 0 bases, with 14 bases between the two germline ends. Here the CDR3 DNA reads TGTGCCAGCAGTTTAGGCTCCCGGGGGTTTAGCAATCAGCCCCAGCATTTT. Translation: CASSLGSRGFSNQPQHF.